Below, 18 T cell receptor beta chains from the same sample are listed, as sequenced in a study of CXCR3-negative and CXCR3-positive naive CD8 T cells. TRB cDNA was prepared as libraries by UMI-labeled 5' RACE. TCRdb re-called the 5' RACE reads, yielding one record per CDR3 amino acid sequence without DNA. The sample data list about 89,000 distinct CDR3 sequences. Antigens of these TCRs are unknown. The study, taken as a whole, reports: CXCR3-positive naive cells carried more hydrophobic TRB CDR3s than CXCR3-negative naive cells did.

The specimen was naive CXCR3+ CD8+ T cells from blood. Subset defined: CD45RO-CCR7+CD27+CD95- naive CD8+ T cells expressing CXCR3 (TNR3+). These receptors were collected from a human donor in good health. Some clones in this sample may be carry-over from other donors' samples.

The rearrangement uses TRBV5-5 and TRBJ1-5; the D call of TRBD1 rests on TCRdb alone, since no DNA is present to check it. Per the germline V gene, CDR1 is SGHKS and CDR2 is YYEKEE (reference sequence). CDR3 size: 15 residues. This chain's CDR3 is CASSAGQGLNQPQHF.

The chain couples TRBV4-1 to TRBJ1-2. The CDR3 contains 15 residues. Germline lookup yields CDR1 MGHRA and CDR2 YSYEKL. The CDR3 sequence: CASSHLPTQVPGYTF.

The CDR3 is CASSPTIRLYNEQFF. This chain joins TRBV7-9 and TRBJ2-1. This CDR3 is built from 15 residues. Germline V lookup: CDR1 SEHNR, CDR2 FQNEAQ (reference sequence).

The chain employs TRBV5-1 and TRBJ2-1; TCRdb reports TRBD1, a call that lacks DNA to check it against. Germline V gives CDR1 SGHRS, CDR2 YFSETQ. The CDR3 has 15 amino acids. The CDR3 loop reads CASSQTGSGYNEQFF.

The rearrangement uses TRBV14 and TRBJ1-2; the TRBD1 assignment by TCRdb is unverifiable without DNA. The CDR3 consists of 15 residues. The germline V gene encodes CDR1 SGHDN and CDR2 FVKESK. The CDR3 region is CASSQAPQGNYGYTF.

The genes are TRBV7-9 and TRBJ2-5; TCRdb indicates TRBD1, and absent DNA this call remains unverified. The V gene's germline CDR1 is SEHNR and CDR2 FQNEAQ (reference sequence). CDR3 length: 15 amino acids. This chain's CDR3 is CASSFVGQGVETQYF.

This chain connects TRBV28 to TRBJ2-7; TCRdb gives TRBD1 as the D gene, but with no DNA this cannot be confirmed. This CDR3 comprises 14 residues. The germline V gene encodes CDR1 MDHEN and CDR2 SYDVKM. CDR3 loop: CASNNRGTSYEQYF.

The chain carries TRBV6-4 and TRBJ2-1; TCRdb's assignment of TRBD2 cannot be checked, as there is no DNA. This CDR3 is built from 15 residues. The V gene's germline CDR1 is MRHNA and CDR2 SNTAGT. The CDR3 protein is CASRTDYVGENEQFF.

CDR3 loop: CAGSPSSGRYDNEQFF. The V and J genes are TRBV3-1 and TRBJ2-1; TCRdb reports TRBD2, a call that lacks DNA to check it against. This CDR3 is built from 16 residues. Germline values: CDR1 LGHDT, CDR2 YNNKEL (reference sequence).

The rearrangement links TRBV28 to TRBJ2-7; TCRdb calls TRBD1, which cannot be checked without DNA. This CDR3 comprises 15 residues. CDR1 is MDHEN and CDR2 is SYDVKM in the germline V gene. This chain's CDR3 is CASSPRTIFSYEQYF.

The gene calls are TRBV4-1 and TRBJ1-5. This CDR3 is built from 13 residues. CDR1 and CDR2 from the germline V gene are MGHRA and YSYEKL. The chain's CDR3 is CASSQGMDQPQHF.

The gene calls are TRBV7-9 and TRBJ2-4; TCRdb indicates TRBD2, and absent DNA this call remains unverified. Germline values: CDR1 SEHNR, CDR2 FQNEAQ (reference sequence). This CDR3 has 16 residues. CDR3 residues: CASSFGSGRGKNIQYF.

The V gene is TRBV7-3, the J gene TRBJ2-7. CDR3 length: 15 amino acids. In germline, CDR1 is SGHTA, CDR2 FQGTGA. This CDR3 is CASSFMASPIYEQYF. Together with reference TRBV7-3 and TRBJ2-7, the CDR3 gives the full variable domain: GAGVSQTPSNKVTEKGKYVELRCDPISGHTALYWYRQSLGQGPEFLIYFQGTGAADDSGLPNDRFFAVRPEGSVSTLKIQRTERGDSAVYLCASSFMASPIYEQYFGPGTRLTVT.

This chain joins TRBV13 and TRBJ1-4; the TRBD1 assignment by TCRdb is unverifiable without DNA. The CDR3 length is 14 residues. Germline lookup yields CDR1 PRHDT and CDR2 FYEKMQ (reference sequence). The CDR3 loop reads CASSSGQEGEKLFF.

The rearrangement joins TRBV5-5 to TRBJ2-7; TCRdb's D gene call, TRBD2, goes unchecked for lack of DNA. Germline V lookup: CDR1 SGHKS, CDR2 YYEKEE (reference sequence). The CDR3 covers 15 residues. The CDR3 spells CASSFLSSGSSEQYF.

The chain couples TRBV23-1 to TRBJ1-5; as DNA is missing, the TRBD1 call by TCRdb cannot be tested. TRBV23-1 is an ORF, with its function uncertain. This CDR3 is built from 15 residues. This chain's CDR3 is CASSPRTESNQPQHF.

This chain's CDR3 is CATSTPGQSYNEQFF. The chain employs TRBV15 and TRBJ2-1; TCRdb's D call of TRBD1 is untestable without DNA. Germline loops: CDR1 LNHNV, CDR2 YYDKDF (reference sequence). The CDR3 is 15 amino acids.

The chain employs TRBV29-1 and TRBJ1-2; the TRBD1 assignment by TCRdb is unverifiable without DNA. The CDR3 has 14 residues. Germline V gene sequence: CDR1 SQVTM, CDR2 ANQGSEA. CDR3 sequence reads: CSVEDPGDHYGYTF.